The next 21 T cell receptor beta chains were all read from a single sample in a study of T cells expressing NK-cell markers. TCRdb reprocessed the 5' RACE reads and keeps a single row for each CDR3 protein, giving no DNA. Recorded for this sample: roughly 380,000 distinct CDR3 sequences. Sequencing input: blood T cells: a sorted CD56 or NKG2C T cell subset, CD4+ or CD8+ T cells, or bulk PBMC T cells (not recorded which). The receptors come from a man between 18 and 69 years old in good health.

The J gene is TRBJ2-5, the V gene TRBV11-3; TCRdb indicates TRBD1, and absent DNA this call remains unverified. CDR1 is SGHNT and CDR2 is YENEEA in the germline V gene. The CDR3 is 14 amino acids. The CDR3 here is CASSSGAGSETQYF.

The chain carries TRBV6-1 and TRBJ2-3; as DNA is missing, the TRBD1 call by TCRdb cannot be tested. Germline assignment: CDR1 MNHNS and CDR2 SASEGT. The CDR3 spans 15 residues. This CDR3 is CASSPTGGGIDTQYF.

V and J are TRBV29-1 and TRBJ1-2. The CDR3 spans 13 residues. In germline, CDR1 is SQVTM, CDR2 ANQGSEA. The CDR3 here is CSVSSSGDYGYTF.

The chain carries TRBV2 and TRBJ2-7. The CDR3 spans 13 residues. In germline, CDR1 is SNHLY, CDR2 FYNNEI. This chain's CDR3 is CASSRYTDYEQYF.

The V call is TRBV6-5, the J call TRBJ2-1; no DNA is available, so the TRBD2 call from TCRdb remains unchecked. The CDR3 consists of 16 residues. Germline V gene data show CDR1 as MNHEY and CDR2 as SVGAGI. CDR3 region: CASSSPRLASNNEQFF.

The chain is built from TRBV3-1 and TRBJ1-1. Germline V gene data show CDR1 as LGHDT and CDR2 as YNNKEL (reference sequence). The CDR3 covers 12 residues. CDR3 sequence reads: CASTGINTEAFF.

V gene TRBV28 combines with J gene TRBJ2-1. The germline V gene encodes CDR1 MDHEN and CDR2 SYDVKM. This CDR3 comprises 11 residues. The CDR3 loop reads CASSLSIFAFF. Using reference TRBV28 and TRBJ2-1 for the parts outside the CDR3, the full variable domain is DVKVTQSSRYLVKRTGEKVFLECVQDMDHENMFWYRQDPGLGLRLIYFSYDVKMKEKGDIPEGYSVSREKKERFSLILESASTNQTSMYLCASSLSIFAFFGPGTRLTVL.

V and J are TRBV28 and TRBJ1-4; TCRdb's assignment of TRBD1 cannot be checked, as there is no DNA. Germline values: CDR1 MDHEN, CDR2 SYDVKM. The CDR3 is made up of 14 amino acids. The chain's CDR3 is CASREQGTSEKLFF.

This rearrangement joins TRBV7-2 to TRBJ2-1; as DNA is missing, the TRBD1 call by TCRdb cannot be tested. Looked up from germline, CDR1 is SGHTA and CDR2 is FQGNSA. This CDR3 spans 15 amino acids. The CDR3 loop is CASSTPGQKYNEQFF.

The chain combines TRBV3-1 with TRBJ2-1; TCRdb's D gene call, TRBD2, goes unchecked for lack of DNA. This CDR3 is 17 amino acids long. Germline-derived CDR1 and CDR2 are LGHDT and YNNKEL (reference sequence). CDR3: CASSQRAGTSGYNEQFF.

The chain is built from TRBV7-2 and TRBJ1-1. The CDR3 covers 13 residues. Germline values: CDR1 SGHTA, CDR2 FQGNSA. This chain's CDR3 is CASARTVNTEAFF.

The rearrangement links TRBV3-1 to TRBJ2-7; TCRdb returns TRBD2, unconfirmable since there is no DNA. The CDR3 consists of 15 residues. The germline V gene has CDR1 LGHDT and CDR2 YNNKEL (reference sequence). CDR3 sequence: CASSQWDSSGYEQYF.

CDR3 sequence reads: CASSAGQFQETQYF. The rearrangement links TRBV6-2 or TRBV6-3 to TRBJ2-5; no DNA is available, so the TRBD1 call from TCRdb remains unchecked. Germline CDR1 MNHEY, CDR2 SVGEGT. CDR3 length: 14 residues.

J is TRBJ1-5 and V is TRBV6-5. This CDR3 spans 15 amino acids. Germline-derived CDR1 and CDR2 are MNHEY and SVGAGI. CDR3 loop: CASSYGGVSNQPQHF.

The chain links TRBV7-2 to TRBJ2-5; TCRdb's D gene call, TRBD1, goes unchecked for lack of DNA. Germline assignment: CDR1 SGHTA and CDR2 FQGNSA. The CDR3 consists of 15 residues. CDR3 in amino acids: CASSSHTGGVETQYF.

This sequence joins TRBV6-2 or TRBV6-3 and TRBJ1-5; TCRdb's assignment of TRBD1 cannot be checked, as there is no DNA. Per the germline V gene, CDR1 is MNHEY and CDR2 is SVGEGT. CDR3 length: 14 amino acids. Here the CDR3 reads CASSYVAPNQPQHF.

The chain couples TRBV28 to TRBJ2-5; as DNA is missing, the TRBD1 call by TCRdb cannot be tested. The germline CDR1 and CDR2 sequences are MDHEN and SYDVKM. The length of the CDR3 is 19 residues. The CDR3 here is CASSLSPDTPGRLRETQYF.

This rearrangement joins TRBV9 to TRBJ2-3; checking the TCRdb D call of TRBD2 is not possible without DNA. The CDR3 loop spans 17 amino acids. Looked up from germline, CDR1 is SGDLS and CDR2 is YYNGEE. This CDR3 reads CASSETPTSGGSDTQYF.

V usage is TRBV7-8 and J usage is TRBJ2-7; without DNA, the TCRdb call of TRBD1 cannot be checked. The length of the CDR3 is 15 residues. Germline assignment: CDR1 SGHVS and CDR2 FQNEAQ. CDR3 sequence reads: CASSQLRTGKYEQYF.

The chain employs TRBV7-9 and TRBJ1-1; checking the TCRdb D call of TRBD1 is not possible without DNA. Per germline, CDR1 SEHNR and CDR2 FQNEAQ (reference sequence). This CDR3 contains 14 residues. Here the CDR3 reads CASSLVPPGSEAFF.

This chain connects TRBV6-4 to TRBJ2-1; checking the TCRdb D call of TRBD1 is not possible without DNA. Germline V gene sequence: CDR1 MRHNA, CDR2 SNTAGT. The CDR3 loop spans 17 amino acids. The CDR3 protein is CASSDSPAAAAYNEQFF.